The 15 T cell receptor beta chains given below trace back to one sample, sequenced in a study of blood T cells in healthy people across ages. Sample-barcoded 5' priming and a J-beta primer mix drove a second PCR of about 6 to 12 cycles. TCRdb used MiXCR to reprocess the 5' RACE reads, holding one entry per CDR3 protein. The sample holds about 570,000 distinct CDR3 sequences; about 25% are singletons and the top ten take around 20%. Material: blood. These receptors originate from a woman in her 70s in good health.

This clonotype turned up a few times. Mismatch with germline at one junction end may stem from a read error. The V call is TRBV9, the J call TRBJ1-1; no definite D call. CDR1 is SGDLS and CDR2 is YYNGEE in the germline V gene. This CDR3 contains 13 residues. CDR3 in DNA: TGTGCCAGCAGCTCCAGCATGAATACTGAAGCTTTCTTT. Translating gives CASSSSMNTEAFF.

This clonotype was seen a handful of times. The CDR3 spells CASSLGKLAKNIQYF. The DNA of the CDR3 is TGTGCCAGCAGCTTAGGGAAGCTAGCCAAAAACATTCAGTACTTC. The chain couples TRBV7-2 to TRBJ2-4; D gene unclear. This CDR3 is built from 15 residues. The V gene's germline CDR1 is SGHTA and CDR2 FQGNSA. With 1 base removed from V and 0 bases from J, the gap between germline ends came to 7 bases.

In this sample, this clonotype turned up once. Given a much more abundant clone one base away, this may be a read error. The chain carries TRBV12-3 or TRBV12-4 and TRBJ2-3; tentative D call: TRBD2 (6 bases). V was clipped by 3 bases and J by 4 bases, with 11 bases between them. The CDR3 loop spans 14 amino acids. The CDR3 sequence is CASSFGGSADTQYF. CDR3 in DNA: TGTGCCAGCAGTTTCGGGGGAAGCGCAGATACGCAGTATTTT.

This chain joins TRBV18 and TRBJ2-7; D may match TRBD1 or TRBD2 (5 bases each). Germline V CDR1 and CDR2: KGHSH, LQKENI. This CDR3 region has 12 residues. Trimming removed 4 bases from V and 9 bases from J, with 13 bases in between. For the CDR3, the DNA is TGTGCCAGCTCACGGGACCGAGATTCGCAGTACTTC. This sequence encodes CASSRDRDSQYF. Looking up the rest from reference TRBV18 and TRBJ2-7 gives the full variable domain: NAGVMQNPRHLVRRRGQEARLRCSPMKGHSHVYWYRQLPEEGLKFMVYLQKENIIDESGMPKERFSAEFPKEGPSILRIQQVVRGDSAAYFCASSRDRDSQYFGPGTRLTVT.

The V gene is TRBV9, the J gene TRBJ2-5, with TRBD2 identical over 9 bases. The DNA matches TRBJ2-1 better at its end, which makes the J call doubtful. Per germline, CDR1 SGDLS and CDR2 YYNGEE. The CDR3 loop spans 16 amino acids. As DNA, the CDR3 is TGTGCCAGCAGCGTAGTAGCTAGCGGGGCTCGTGGTGAGCAGTTCTTC. Translation: CASSVVASGARGEQFF.

This clonotype came up a few times. The V gene is TRBV12-3 or TRBV12-4, the J gene TRBJ2-1; 10 nucleotides align to TRBD2. This CDR3 region has 20 residues. J gave up 0 bases and V 3 bases, and 14 bases lay outside the gene matches. For the CDR3, the DNA is TGTGCCAGCAGTTTGTTACTTCGGCTAGCGGGGGTATCCTCCTACAATGAGCAGTTCTTC. Encoded protein: CASSLLLRLAGVSSYNEQFF.

This clonotype occurred a few times. The chain recombines TRBV20-1 with TRBJ1-1; a possible D gene is TRBD1 (6 bases). The germline gives CDR1 DFQATT, CDR2 SNEGSKA (reference sequence). The CDR3 consists of 14 residues. V lost 6 bases and J lost 3, with 17 bases in between. In DNA form, the CDR3 reads TGCAGTGCCCTACGGGGGCGCGGATACACTGAAGCTTTCTTT. Amino acids: CSALRGRGYTEAFF.

CDR3 sequence (DNA): TGTGCCAGCAGGAAGAGCGGGGGGGCGGGAAATGAGCAGTTCTTC. Protein product: CASRKSGGAGNEQFF. The V gene is TRBV6-1, the J gene TRBJ2-1; TRBD2 matches 10 bases. Germline lookup yields CDR1 MNHNS and CDR2 SASEGT. With V trimmed by 6 bases and J by 7 bases, 9 bases remained unmatched. The CDR3 covers 15 residues.

This clonotype was detected only a few times. This rearrangement joins TRBV6-5 to TRBJ1-2, with D perhaps TRBD1 (5 bases). The CDR3 covers 15 residues. The V end was cut by 5 bases, the J end by 2 bases, with 15 bases between. Germline V gene lookup returns CDR1 MNHEY and CDR2 SVGAGI. CDR3 protein: CASSHSFDSNYGYTF. In nucleotides, the CDR3 is TGTGCCAGCAGTCATAGTTTCGACAGCAACTATGGCTACACCTTC.

The genes are TRBV12-3 or TRBV12-4 and TRBJ2-3; D remains ambiguous. V lost 3 bases, J lost 3 bases, and 13 bases lay in between. This CDR3 region has 15 residues. In nucleotides, the CDR3 is TGTGCCAGCAGTTTGCGTCTGTTGGGAACAGATACGCAGTATTTT. This translates into CASSLRLLGTDTQYF.

At least ten counts were recorded for this clonotype. The chain combines TRBV20-1 with TRBJ2-5, with D possibly being TRBD2 (6 bases). V lost 4 bases and J lost 4, with 16 bases in between. The germline gives CDR1 DFQATT, CDR2 SNEGSKA (reference sequence). The CDR3 covers 14 residues. The CDR3 nucleotides are TGCAGTGCTACCATGGGGGGTCAAAGAGAGACCCAGTACTTC. It encodes CSATMGGQRETQYF.

Only a few counts were recorded for this clonotype. The chain employs TRBV29-1 and TRBJ2-5; 10 nucleotides agree with TRBD2. Trimming took 5 bases from V and 4 from J; bases not matched to a gene: 7. Germline V gives CDR1 SQVTM, CDR2 ANQGSEA. The CDR3 is made up of 14 amino acids. The CDR3 nucleotides read TGCAGCGTTCTAGCGGGGGAAAACGGAGAGACCCAGTACTTC. Translation gives CSVLAGENGETQYF.

The chain combines TRBV20-1 with TRBJ2-1; TRBD1 matches at 9 bases. Germline V lookup: CDR1 DFQATT, CDR2 SNEGSKA (reference sequence). V trimming: 0 bases; J trimming: 6 bases; junction bases outside the gene matches: 6. This CDR3 is 15 amino acids long. DNA of the CDR3: TGCAGTGCTAGAGAGGACAGGGGTATTGGCAATGAGCAGTTCTTC. It specifies CSAREDRGIGNEQFF.

The CDR3 is CASLKPSSGANVLTF. The CDR3 DNA is TGTGCCAGCCTTAAACCAAGCTCTGGGGCCAACGTCCTGACTTTC. The chain links TRBV6-6 to TRBJ2-6; D is unresolved. The germline CDR1 and CDR2 sequences are MNHNY and SVGAGI (reference sequence). The CDR3 runs 15 residues. Trimming left V 8 bases short and J 0 bases short, with 11 bases between.

This clonotype has more than one count but fewer than ten. The chain couples TRBV9 to TRBJ1-2; 8 bases agree with TRBD1. Germline CDR1 is SGDLS and CDR2 is YYNGEE. The CDR3 sequence is 14 residues long. Trimming removed 0 bases from V and 7 bases from J; junction bases left unmatched: 5. The CDR3 is CASSVGVTGGGYTF. The DNA of the CDR3 is TGTGCCAGCAGCGTAGGTGTAACAGGGGGTGGCTACACCTTC.